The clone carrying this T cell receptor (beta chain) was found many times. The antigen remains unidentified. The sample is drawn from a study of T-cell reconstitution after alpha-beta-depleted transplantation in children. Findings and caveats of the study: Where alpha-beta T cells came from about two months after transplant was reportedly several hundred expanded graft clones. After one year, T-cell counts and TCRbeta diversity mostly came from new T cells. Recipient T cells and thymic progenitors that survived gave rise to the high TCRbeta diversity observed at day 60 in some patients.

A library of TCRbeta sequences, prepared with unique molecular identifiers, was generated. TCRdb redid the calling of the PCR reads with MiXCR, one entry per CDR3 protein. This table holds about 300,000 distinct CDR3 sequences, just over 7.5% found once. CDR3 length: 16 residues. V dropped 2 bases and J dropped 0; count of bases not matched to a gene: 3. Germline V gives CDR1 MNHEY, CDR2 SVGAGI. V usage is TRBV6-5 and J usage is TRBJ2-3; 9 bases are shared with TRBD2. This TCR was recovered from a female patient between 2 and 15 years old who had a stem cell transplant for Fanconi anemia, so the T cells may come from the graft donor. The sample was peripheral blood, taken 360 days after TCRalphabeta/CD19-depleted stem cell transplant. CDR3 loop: CASSYLGTSSTDTQYF. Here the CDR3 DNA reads TGTGCCAGCAGTTACCTCGGGACTAGCAGCACAGATACGCAGTATTTT.